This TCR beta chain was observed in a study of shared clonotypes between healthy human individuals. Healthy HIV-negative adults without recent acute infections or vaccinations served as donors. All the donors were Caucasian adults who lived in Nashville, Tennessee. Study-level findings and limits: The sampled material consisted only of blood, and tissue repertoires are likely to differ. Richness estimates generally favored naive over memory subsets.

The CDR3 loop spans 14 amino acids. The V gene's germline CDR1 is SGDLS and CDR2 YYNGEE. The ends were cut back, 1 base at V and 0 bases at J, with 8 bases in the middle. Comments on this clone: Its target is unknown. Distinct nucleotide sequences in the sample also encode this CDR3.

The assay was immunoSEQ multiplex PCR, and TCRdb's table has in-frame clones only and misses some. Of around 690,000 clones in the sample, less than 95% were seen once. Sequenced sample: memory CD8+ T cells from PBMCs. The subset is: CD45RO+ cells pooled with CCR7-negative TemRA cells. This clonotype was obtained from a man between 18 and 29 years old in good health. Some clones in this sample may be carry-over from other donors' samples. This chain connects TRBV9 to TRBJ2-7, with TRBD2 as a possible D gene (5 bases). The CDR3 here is CASSVTGSSYEQYF. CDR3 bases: TGTGCCAGCAGCGTAACGGGGAGCTCCTACGAGCAGTACTTC. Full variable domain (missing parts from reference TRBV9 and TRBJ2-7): DSGVTQTPKHLITATGQRVTLRCSPRSGDLSVYWYQQSLDQGLQFLIQYYNGEERAKGNILERFSAQQFPDLHSELNLSSLELGDSALYFCASSVTGSSYEQYFGPGTRLTVT.